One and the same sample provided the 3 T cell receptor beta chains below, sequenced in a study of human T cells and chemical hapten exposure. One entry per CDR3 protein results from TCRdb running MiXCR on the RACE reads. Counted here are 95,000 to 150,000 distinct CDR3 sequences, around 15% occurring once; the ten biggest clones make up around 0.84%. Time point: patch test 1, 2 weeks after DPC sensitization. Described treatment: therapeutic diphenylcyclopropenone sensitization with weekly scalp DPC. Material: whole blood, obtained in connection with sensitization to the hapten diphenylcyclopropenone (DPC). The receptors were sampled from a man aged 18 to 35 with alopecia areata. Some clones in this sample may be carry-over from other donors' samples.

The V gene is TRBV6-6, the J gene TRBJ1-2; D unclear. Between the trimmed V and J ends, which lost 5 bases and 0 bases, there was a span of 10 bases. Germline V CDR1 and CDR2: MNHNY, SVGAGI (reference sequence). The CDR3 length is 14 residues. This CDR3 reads CASSTPPANYGYTF. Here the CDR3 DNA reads TGTGCCAGCAGTACCCCTCCAGCTAACTATGGCTACACCTTC.

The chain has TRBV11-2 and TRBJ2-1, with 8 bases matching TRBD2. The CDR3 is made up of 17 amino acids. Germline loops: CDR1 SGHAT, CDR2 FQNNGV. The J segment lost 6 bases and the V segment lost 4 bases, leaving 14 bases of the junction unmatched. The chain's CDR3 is CASSSSLAGKTSNEQFF. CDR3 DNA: TGTGCCAGCAGCTCCTCCTTAGCGGGGAAAACTTCCAATGAGCAGTTCTTC. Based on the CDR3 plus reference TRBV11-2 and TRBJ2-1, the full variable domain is EAGVAQSPRYKIIEKRQSVAFWCNPISGHATLYWYQQILGQGPKLLIQFQNNGVVDDSQLPKDRFSAERLKGVDSTLKIQPAKLEDSAVYLCASSSSLAGKTSNEQFFGPGTRLTVL.

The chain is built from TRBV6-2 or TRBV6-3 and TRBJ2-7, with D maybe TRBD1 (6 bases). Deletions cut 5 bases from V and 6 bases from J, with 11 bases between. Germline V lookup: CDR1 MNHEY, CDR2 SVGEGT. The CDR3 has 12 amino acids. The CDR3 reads CASSTTGLEQYV. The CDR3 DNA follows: TGTGCCAGCAGTACGACAGGACTCGAGCAGTACGTC.